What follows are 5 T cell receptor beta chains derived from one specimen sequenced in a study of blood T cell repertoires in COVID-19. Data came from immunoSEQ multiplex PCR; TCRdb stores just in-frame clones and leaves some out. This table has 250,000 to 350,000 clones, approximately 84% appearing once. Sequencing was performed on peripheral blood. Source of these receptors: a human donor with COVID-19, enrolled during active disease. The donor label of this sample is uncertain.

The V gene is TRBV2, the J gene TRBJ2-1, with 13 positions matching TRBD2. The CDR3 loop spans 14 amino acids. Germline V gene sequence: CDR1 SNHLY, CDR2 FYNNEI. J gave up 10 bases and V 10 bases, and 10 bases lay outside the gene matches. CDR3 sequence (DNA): TGTGCCACCCAGGGGACTAGCGGGATTGGGGAGCAGTTCTTC. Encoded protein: CATQGTSGIGEQFF.

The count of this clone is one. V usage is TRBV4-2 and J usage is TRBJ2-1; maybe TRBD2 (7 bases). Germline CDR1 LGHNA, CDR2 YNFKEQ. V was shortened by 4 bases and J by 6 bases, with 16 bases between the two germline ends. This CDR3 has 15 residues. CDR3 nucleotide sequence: TGTGCCAGCAGCCGAGAGAGGGGGGAGGGCAATGAGCAGTTCTTC. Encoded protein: CASSRERGEGNEQFF.

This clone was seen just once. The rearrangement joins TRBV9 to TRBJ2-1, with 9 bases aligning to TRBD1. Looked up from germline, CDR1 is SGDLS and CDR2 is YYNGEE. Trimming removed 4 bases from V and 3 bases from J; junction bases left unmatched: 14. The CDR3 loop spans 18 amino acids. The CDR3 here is CASSRDLVDRGFYNEQFF. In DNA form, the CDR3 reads TGTGCCAGCAGCCGCGATTTAGTTGACAGGGGGTTCTACAATGAGCAGTTCTTC.

CDR3 in amino acids: CASSLTKSLADSEQYF. The CDR3 nucleotides are TGTGCCAGTAGTTTGACTAAAAGCCTAGCGGATTCGGAGCAGTACTTC. The V and J genes are TRBV19 and TRBJ2-7; TRBD2 matches at 7 bases. Looked up from germline, CDR1 is LNHDA and CDR2 is SQIVND (reference sequence). Trimming removed 5 bases from V and 7 bases from J; junction bases left unmatched: 17. The CDR3 consists of 16 residues.

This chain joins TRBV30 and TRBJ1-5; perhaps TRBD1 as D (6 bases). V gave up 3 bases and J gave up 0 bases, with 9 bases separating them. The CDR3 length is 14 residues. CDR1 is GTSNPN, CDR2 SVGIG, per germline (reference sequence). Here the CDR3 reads CAWSRDISNQPQHF. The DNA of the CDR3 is TGTGCCTGGAGCCGGGACATTAGCAATCAGCCCCAGCATTTT.